This paragraph covers one T cell receptor beta chain sequence. The germline CDR1 and CDR2 sequences are MGHRA and YSYEKL. The CDR3 is 16 residues long. V gave up 4 bases and J gave up 3 bases; unmatched junction bases: 9. Time point of the sample: pretreatment peripheral blood. This specimen belongs to a study of PD-L1 blockade in urothelial cancer. The table came from immunoSEQ multiplex PCR; TCRdb's copy has only in-frame clones and leaves some out. The table shows tens of thousands of clones, with 81% occurring only once. The clonotype originates from an older man with urothelial cancer. The material sequenced was PBMCs, taken around atezolizumab (anti-PD-L1) treatment. This chain links TRBV4-1 with TRBJ2-5, with 9 positions matching TRBD2. Written as DNA, the CDR3 is TGCGCCAGCAGCCTTGTAGGGCTAGCGGGGAAAGAGACCCAGTACTTC. Its protein is CASSLVGLAGKETQYF.